Below are 28 T cell receptor beta chains sequenced from a single sample in a study of OX40 agonist ivuxolimab in advanced cancers. Here immunoSEQ multiplex PCR was the method, and the copy in TCRdb shows in-frame clones only, minus some. The table includes 65,000 to 70,000 clones, 80% to 85% detected once. The input for sequencing was CD4+ or CD8+ T cells sorted from blood, taken in a trial of the OX40 agonist ivuxolimab. Receptors were obtained from an adult with an advanced solid tumor such as melanoma, head and neck, liver or kidney cancer.

This clone was seen a few times. CDR3 nucleotide sequence: TGCGCCAGCAGACACAATTGGCGCGGGCCTGAGCAGTTCTTC. Translation gives CASRHNWRGPEQFF. This rearrangement joins TRBV4-1 to TRBJ2-1, with D maybe TRBD2 (5 bases). The V gene lost 6 bases and the J gene lost 9 bases, with 18 bases spanning the gap. This CDR3 is built from 14 residues. The germline gives CDR1 MGHRA, CDR2 YSYEKL.

The table lists this clone with a few counts. This chain links TRBV29-1 with TRBJ2-5; 8 bases match TRBD1. CDR3 size: 14 residues. CDR1 and CDR2 (germline): SQVTM, ANQGSEA. V dropped 7 bases and J dropped 5; count of bases not matched to a gene: 12. The CDR3 DNA follows: TGCAGCGCCCCTCGAGCAGGGGGCGCGGAGACCCAGTACTTC. Translation: CSAPRAGGAETQYF.

This chain connects TRBV7-2 to TRBJ2-7; D is possibly TRBD2 (7 bases). Between the trimmed V and J ends, which lost 1 base and 2 bases, there was a span of 12 bases. Looked up from germline, CDR1 is SGHTA and CDR2 is FQGNSA. CDR3 length: 15 residues. CDR3 in DNA: TGTGCCAGCAGCTTAGAGGCGGGGGCCACCTACGAGCAGTACTTC. Translating it yields CASSLEAGATYEQYF.

This chain connects TRBV4-2 to TRBJ2-6; D is perhaps TRBD1 or TRBD2 (5 bases each). Germline CDR1 reads LGHNA; CDR2 reads YNFKEQ. Trimming pared 2 bases from V and 4 bases from J, leaving 15 bases between. The length of the CDR3 is 17 residues. Here the CDR3 DNA reads TGTGCCAGCAGCCAAAGTGAGGGGTTCTCGGGGGCCAACGTCCTGACTTTC. Protein product: CASSQSEGFSGANVLTF.

The chain has TRBV5-5 and TRBJ1-1; D is undetermined. There are 16 residues in the CDR3. Germline CDR1 and CDR2: SGHKS and YYEKEE (reference sequence). Trimming stripped 0 bases from V and 0 bases from J, with 12 bases between. The CDR3 protein is CASSLGESGMNTEAFF. DNA for the CDR3: TGTGCCAGCAGCTTGGGGGAGTCGGGGATGAACACTGAAGCTTTCTTT.

The rearrangement links TRBV7-9 to TRBJ1-5; no definite D call. Germline values: CDR1 SEHNR, CDR2 FQNEAQ (reference sequence). Trimming pared 2 bases from V and 1 base from J, leaving 12 bases between. This CDR3 has 16 amino acids. The CDR3 region is CASSLFKGGSNQPQHF. As DNA, the CDR3 is TGTGCCAGCAGCTTATTTAAGGGTGGGAGCAATCAGCCCCAGCATTTT.

The genes are TRBV6-5 and TRBJ2-3; no clear D. The germline gives CDR1 MNHEY, CDR2 SVGAGI. Trimming removed 7 bases at V and 14 bases at J, with 19 bases between. This CDR3 is built from 12 residues. CDR3 loop: CASIPRPDPPYF. The CDR3 DNA reads TGTGCCAGCATTCCCCGACCAGATCCCCCGTATTTT.

The chain couples TRBV7-2 to TRBJ2-1; 8 bases are a match to TRBD1. Germline V lookup: CDR1 SGHTA, CDR2 FQGNSA. The CDR3 loop spans 15 amino acids. Losses at the gene ends were 2 bases for V and 7 bases for J; bases not matched to a gene: 7. In DNA, the CDR3 is TGTGCCAGCAGCTTAACTCGACAGGGGTGGAATGAGCAGTTCTTC. This encodes CASSLTRQGWNEQFF.

The rearrangement links TRBV2 to TRBJ1-2; D is unclear. Germline V gene sequence: CDR1 SNHLY, CDR2 FYNNEI. The CDR3 loop spans 13 amino acids. V lost 6 bases to trimming and J lost 0 bases, with 8 bases between them. For the CDR3, the DNA is TGTGCCAGCAGGGACGGGGCTAACTATGGCTACACCTTC. Its protein is CASRDGANYGYTF.

The chain joins TRBV2 to TRBJ1-1; D perhaps matches TRBD1 (5 bases). Germline CDR1 is SNHLY and CDR2 is FYNNEI. Trimming took 3 bases from V and 1 from J, leaving 9 bases between them. The CDR3 has 14 residues. The CDR3 coding sequence is TGTGCCAGCAGTGATCTCGGGGGGAACACTGAAGCTTTCTTT. Its translation is CASSDLGGNTEAFF.

As DNA, the CDR3 is TGTGCCAGCAGTCCAAAGGGACTACCCAACTACGAGCAGTACGTC. As protein: CASSPKGLPNYEQYV. The rearrangement uses TRBV2 and TRBJ2-7; 7 nucleotides agree with TRBD2. The CDR3 loop spans 15 amino acids. The junction had 10 bases not matched to a gene; V was cut back by 5 bases and J by 3 bases. Per the germline V gene, CDR1 is SNHLY and CDR2 is FYNNEI.

V and J are TRBV9 and TRBJ2-5; D gene unclear. Trimming pared 0 bases from V and 1 base from J, leaving 19 bases between. CDR1 SGDLS and CDR2 YYNGEE come from the germline V gene. This CDR3 contains 18 residues. CDR3 amino acids: CASSVGLPVQAIQETQYF. The CDR3 DNA sequence: TGTGCCAGCAGCGTAGGCCTCCCGGTCCAAGCGATCCAAGAGACCCAGTACTTC.

As DNA, the CDR3 is TGTGCCAGCAGCCGGGGGTCGGGGGGCTACCAAGAGACCCAGTACTTC. Protein product: CASSRGSGGYQETQYF. The chain employs TRBV7-2 and TRBJ2-5, with a weak D call TRBD2 (7 bases). V lost 5 bases and J lost 0, with 16 bases in between. Per the germline V gene, CDR1 is SGHTA and CDR2 is FQGNSA. The CDR3 has 16 amino acids. Variable domain in full (rest from reference TRBV7-2 and TRBJ2-5): GAGVSQSPSNKVTEKGKDVELRCDPISGHTALYWYRQSLGQGLEFLIYFQGNSAPDKSGLPSDRFSAERTGGSVSTLTIQRTQQEDSAVYLCASSRGSGGYQETQYFGPGTRLLVL.

The chain recombines TRBV2 with TRBJ1-1; unclear D gene. Germline V gene data show CDR1 as SNHLY and CDR2 as FYNNEI. V lost 0 bases and J 0 bases, leaving 14 bases between the germline ends. The CDR3 length is 17 residues. The DNA for the CDR3 is TGTGCCAGCAGTGAAGCGGCTTTAACGCTCGTGAACACTGAAGCTTTCTTT. Protein product: CASSEAALTLVNTEAFF.

The rearrangement uses TRBV7-3 and TRBJ2-5; a weak D match, TRBD1 (6 bases). The CDR3 extends over 13 amino acids. Trimming took off 5 bases at V and 1 base at J, with 8 bases between the two ends. The germline gives CDR1 SGHTA, CDR2 FQGTGA. CDR3 region: CASSPTGQETQYF. The CDR3 DNA follows: TGTGCCAGCAGCCCGACAGGCCAAGAGACCCAGTACTTC.

V is TRBV6-4 and J is TRBJ2-7; 7 bases fit TRBD1. V lost 6 bases, J lost 4 bases, and 21 bases stayed unmatched. This CDR3 contains 18 residues. Germline CDR1 and CDR2: MRHNA and SNTAGT. CDR3 DNA sequence: TGTGCCAGCAGCCCTACCGACGGACAGGAGGAAGTTCCGTACGAGCAGTACTTC. Translated: CASSPTDGQEEVPYEQYF.

J is TRBJ2-2 and V is TRBV19, with 7 bases fitting TRBD1. With 0 bases clipped from V and 5 bases from J, the junction kept 3 bases outside the gene matches. From germline, CDR1 is LNHDA and CDR2 SQIVND (reference sequence). This CDR3 comprises 15 residues. CDR3 sequence (DNA): TGTGCCAGTAGTATAGATCCAGGGGGAACCGGGGAGCTGTTTTTT. This translates into CASSIDPGGTGELFF.

The genes are TRBV4-3 and TRBJ2-3; no clear D gene. This CDR3 contains 15 residues. V was shortened by 2 bases and J by 0 bases, with 9 bases between the two germline ends. Germline V gene lookup returns CDR1 LGHNA and CDR2 YSLEER. CDR3 in DNA: TGCGCCAGCAGCCAAAAAGCGTTTAGCACAGATACGCAGTATTTT. It translates to CASSQKAFSTDTQYF.

This CDR3 is CASSYSRQGFRELFF. CDR3 sequence (DNA): TGTGCCAGCAGTTACTCTCGGCAGGGATTTCGGGAACTGTTTTTT. The chain is built from TRBV6-5 and TRBJ1-4; possibly TRBD1 for D (5 bases). Germline values: CDR1 MNHEY, CDR2 SVGAGI. Trimming removed 0 bases at V and 12 bases at J, with 17 bases between. The CDR3 extends over 15 amino acids.

The rearrangement joins TRBV4-1 to TRBJ2-5; D uncertain. V lost 0 bases and J 5 bases, leaving 13 bases between the germline ends. This CDR3 contains 15 residues. The V gene's germline CDR1 is MGHRA and CDR2 YSYEKL. CDR3 nucleotide sequence: TGCGCCAGCAGCCAAGATCATGATGGGCGGGAGACCCAGTACTTC. Its translation is CASSQDHDGRETQYF.

The rearrangement uses TRBV7-2 and TRBJ1-2; D not resolved. CDR1 is SGHTA, CDR2 FQGNSA, per germline. V was clipped by 2 bases and J by 4 bases, with 11 bases between them. This CDR3 contains 14 residues. CDR3 nucleotides: TGTGCCAGCAGCTTACCGGGGAGGGCCTATGGCTACACCTTC. Its translation: CASSLPGRAYGYTF. Drawing the rest from reference TRBV7-2 and TRBJ1-2, the complete variable domain is GAGVSQSPSNKVTEKGKDVELRCDPISGHTALYWYRQSLGQGLEFLIYFQGNSAPDKSGLPSDRFSAERTGGSVSTLTIQRTQQEDSAVYLCASSLPGRAYGYTFGSGTRLTVV.

V and J are TRBV9 and TRBJ1-5, with D maybe TRBD1 (5 bases). From germline, CDR1 is SGDLS and CDR2 YYNGEE. This CDR3 region has 15 residues. V was shortened by 0 bases and J by 0 bases, with 7 bases between the two germline ends. In nucleotides, the CDR3 is TGTGCCAGCAGCGTAGGCAGGGATAGCAATCAGCCCCAGCATTTT. As protein: CASSVGRDSNQPQHF. Full variable domain (rest looked up from reference TRBV9 and TRBJ1-5): DSGVTQTPKHLITATGQRVTLRCSPRSGDLSVYWYQQSLDQGLQFLIQYYNGEERAKGNILERFSAQQFPDLHSELNLSSLELGDSALYFCASSVGRDSNQPQHFGDGTRLSIL.

The chain is built from TRBV7-2 and TRBJ2-7; D remains ambiguous. Germline V CDR1 and CDR2: SGHTA, FQGNSA. The CDR3 sequence is 14 residues long. V was shortened by 1 base and J by 2 bases, with 9 bases between the two germline ends. This chain's CDR3 is CASSLGWATYEQYF. The CDR3 DNA sequence: TGTGCCAGCAGCTTAGGATGGGCAACCTACGAGCAGTACTTC.

The chain recombines TRBV20-1 with TRBJ1-2; D call uncertain. Trimming removed 5 bases from V and 4 bases from J, with 2 bases in between. Germline V gives CDR1 DFQATT, CDR2 SNEGSKA (reference sequence). This CDR3 has 9 amino acids. In DNA, the CDR3 is TGCAGTGCTGGCTATGGCTACACCTTC. Its protein product is CSAGYGYTF.

This chain uses TRBV5-6 with TRBJ1-4; 8 bases match TRBD1. V lost 0 bases and J lost 15; bases outside the gene matches: 16. Germline V gene lookup returns CDR1 SGHDT and CDR2 YYEEEE. The CDR3 contains 16 residues. DNA of the CDR3: TGTGCCAGCAGCTTGGGACCCGGGACAGGCGTGAATCGGTTGTTTTTT. This sequence encodes CASSLGPGTGVNRLFF. Filled out from reference TRBV5-6 and TRBJ1-4, the complete variable domain reads DAGVTQSPTHLIKTRGQQVTLRCSPKSGHDTVSWYQQALGQGPQFIFQYYEEEERQRGNFPDRFSGHQFPNYSSELNVNALLLGDSALYLCASSLGPGTGVNRLFFGSGTQLSVL.

This clone appeared once. V and J are TRBV19 and TRBJ2-3; 9 bases fit TRBD2. The V and J ends lost 7 bases and 1 base, in that order; junction bases with no gene match: 3. Looked up from germline, CDR1 is LNHDA and CDR2 is SQIVND (reference sequence). The CDR3 runs to 14 residues. This CDR3 reads CASTLAGRTDTQYF. CDR3 in DNA: TGTGCCAGTACCCTAGCGGGACGCACAGATACGCAGTATTTT.

The chain's CDR3 is CASSRNYGYTF. The DNA of the CDR3 is TGTGCCAGTAGTCGGAATTATGGCTACACCTTC. The J gene is TRBJ1-2, the V gene TRBV19; D is unclear. V lost 5 bases and J lost 5, with 6 bases in between. Germline assignment: CDR1 LNHDA and CDR2 SQIVND (reference sequence). This CDR3 contains 11 residues. The variable domain in full, completed from reference TRBV19 and TRBJ1-2, reads DGGITQSPKYLFRKEGQNVTLSCEQNLNHDAMYWYRQDPGQGLRLIYYSQIVNDFQKGDIAEGYSVSREKKESFPLTVTSAQKNPTAFYLCASSRNYGYTFGSGTRLTVV.

This clone was counted once. The chain carries TRBV9 and TRBJ2-1; TRBD2 aligns across 10 bases. Per germline, CDR1 SGDLS and CDR2 YYNGEE. V gave up 0 bases and J gave up 10 bases; unmatched junction bases: 10. The CDR3 is made up of 16 amino acids. In nucleotides, the CDR3 is TGTGCCAGCAGCGTAGGCGGGCTAGCGGGAGTGCGAGAGCAGTTCTTC. As protein: CASSVGGLAGVREQFF.